This TCR beta chain appears in the sequencing data of a study of T cell repertoires in cytomegalovirus infection. Study details: Matching HLA type, along with CMV infection, was indicated by public TCR beta signatures.

Study conclusions and caveats: Identification of carriers of CMV plus the relevant HLA was performed using cumulative public TCR beta family frequency.

This CDR3 contains 19 residues. CDR1 is MDHEN, CDR2 SYDVKM, per germline. Trimming left V 1 base short and J 7 bases short, with 25 bases between. In the case of this clonotype: Its matching antigen is unknown.

TCRdb re-analysed the reads in MiXCR, keeping a single row per CDR3 protein. This sample yields more than 85,000 distinct CDR3 sequences, of which around 31% are seen a single time; roughly 77% belongs to the top ten. This material consisted of CD8+ T cells from cultured PBMCs, taken from culture after CMV antigen stimulation. This receptor was identified in a human donor in good health (CMV status not recorded). Some clones in this sample may be carry-over from other donors' samples. This chain links TRBV28 with TRBJ1-4, with a possible D match to TRBD1 (5 bases). The DNA of the CDR3 is TGTGCCAGCAGTTTATCGGGGGTTGGCCTTGCGGAACTAGGTGAAAAACTGTTTTTT. Encoded protein: CASSLSGVGLAELGEKLFF.